This T cell receptor beta chain was profiled in a study of identical twins. This CDR3 is 15 amino acids long. V lost 5 bases, J lost 4 bases, and 10 bases stayed unmatched. The germline V gene encodes CDR1 SGHTA and CDR2 FQGTGA. TCRdb analysed the 5' RACE reads with MiXCR anew, one entry per CDR3 protein. In the table there are about 470,000 distinct CDR3 sequences, approximately 25% of which are singletons. This sample also appeared in a second study, on T cells expressing NK-cell markers. That investigation notes: The sequencing cohort of eight donors included seven HCMV-seropositive individuals and one seronegative individual.

This sequence was found in a woman aged 18-29 years in good health. Sequenced sample: CD4+ T cells sorted from blood. The chain employs TRBV7-3 and TRBJ1-2; 7 nucleotides line up with TRBD1. CDR3 coding DNA: TGTGCCAGCAGCCCCCGGACAGGCCACGGCTATGGCTACACCTTC. Its protein product is CASSPRTGHGYGYTF.